The following is a T cell receptor beta chain sequence with its context. Its antigen target is currently unknown. No base quality values were provided; no much bigger clone lies one nucleotide off. Whole blood was collected in K2EDTA tubes by collaborating institutions according to the institutions' own protocols. For TCRbeta analysis, collaborators shipped samples as frozen whole blood, isolated PBMCs, or DNA extracted from either of those sample types. TCRbeta CDR3 regions were amplified from genomic DNA using the immunoSEQ Assay, a bias-controlled multiplex PCR. As for the authors' bioinformatics: The number of nucleated cells in each sample was estimated by amplification of reference gene primers within the assay. To quantify the absolute abundance of each unique TCRbeta CDR3 rearrangement, sequence reads were collapsed and filtered. For each sample, productive Simpson clonality was calculated by taking the square root of Simpson's diversity index across productive rearrangements. The table comes from immuneACCESS by way of TCRdb, which keeps in-frame sequences with V and J called. Part of the clones is missing from these tables; in studies checked, under half for an unresolved V gene and the rest for unknown reasons. V and J calls plus clone size are reproduced from that table; the DNA served to infer D and trimming. This sample comprises approximately 54,000 clones, approximately 80% of them detected only once. Approximately 5.7% of the sample goes to the ten largest clones.

The source of the sample is a study of blood T cell repertoires in COVID-19 (dated by TCRdb to 2020 to 2022). At the level of the whole study: The collaborator samples originated in the United States, Italy and Spain and spanned the acute and convalescent phases of COVID-19. The material from the prospective study consisted of cDNA or gDNA derived from T cells, B-cell-depleted T cells, or PBMCs. Deeply sampled blood TCRbeta repertoires from subjects exposed to, actively infected with, or recovered from COVID-19 were included in the dataset. The repertoires were released in a freely available public database intended as a resource for research on the immune response to SARS-CoV-2. Samples were obtained from the ongoing ImmuneRACE study (first 160 participants) and from 1,254 subjects provided by 6 global collaborators. Nearly every sample came with metadata listing a de-identified subject ID, COVID-19 status, age in years and sex. Where available, HLA class I and class II types were obtained from metadata supplied by the sample provider rather than from assay-based typing. Results the study describes overall, beyond this receptor: The quantity of clinical and demographic metadata differed by source and by participant and was supplied without curation.

CDR1 MNHEY and CDR2 SVGAGI were looked up in the germline V gene. The germline ends are 14 bases apart after V is trimmed by 3 bases and J by 1 base. Its CDR3 holds 16 amino acids, cysteine through phenylalanine. The kept DNA is CDR3 alone, 48 bases in frame from the first base. The sample taken for sequencing was peripheral blood. This chain joins TRBV6-5 to TRBJ2-3; TRBD2 could be the D gene, as 6 bases match. The receptor was isolated from a woman between 55 and 75 years old with acute or convalescent COVID-19. The DNA reads as follows: TGTGCCAGCAGTTATGGAGGGAGAGAAGGCACAGATACGCAGTATTTT. Its amino acids are CASSYGGREGTDTQYF.